Listed below are T cell receptor beta chains from one sample, sequenced in a study of blood T cell repertoires in COVID-19. The method was immunoSEQ multiplex PCR; TCRdb's version includes in-frame clones alone and lacks a portion of them. The sample consists of some 150,000 clones, around 81% of them appearing once. The material sequenced was peripheral blood. The receptors derive from a human donor in a cohort sampled during active COVID-19. The CDR3 runs from the conserved cysteine through the conserved F or W. A D gene is named only where the DNA matches it firmly. A clone size is listed for some rows: how often the clone was seen (once, few, many), or a class if it is expanded.

size	D	length	J	V	CDR3	DNA
.	.	15	TRBJ2-7	TRBV5-1	CASSLAGAGGNEQYF	TGCGCCAGCAGCTTGGCCGGGGCAGGGGGGAACGAGCAGTACTTC
.	.	13	TRBJ1-5	TRBV4-1	CASSQDNNQPQHF	TGCGCCAGCAGCCAAGACAACAATCAGCCCCAGCATTTT
once	TRBD1	13	TRBJ1-1	TRBV2	CASSADRDTEAFF	TGTGCCAGCAGCGCCGACAGGGACACTGAAGCTTTCTTT
once	.	14	TRBJ2-7	TRBV19	CASSTQDRTYEQYF	TGTGCCAGTAGTACTCAGGACAGAACCTACGAGCAGTACTTC
.	.	12	TRBJ2-1	TRBV7-2	CASSWQINEQFF	TGTGCCAGCAGCTGGCAGATCAATGAGCAGTTCTTC
.	.	11	TRBJ1-1	TRBV20-1	CSADGEGTAFF	TGCAGTGCGGACGGGGAGGGCACGGCTTTCTTT
few	.	16	TRBJ1-3	TRBV5-1	CASSLAGGTTGNTIYF	TGCGCCAGCAGCTTGGCGGGGGGGACAACTGGAAACACCATATATTTT
.	TRBD1	16	TRBJ2-7	TRBV18	CASSLQETGSTYEQYF	TGTGCCAGCTCACTTCAGGAGACAGGGTCCACCTACGAGCAGTACTTC
.	TRBD1	12	TRBJ1-2	TRBV6-5	CASMTGDYGYTF	TGTGCCAGCATGACAGGGGACTATGGCTACACCTTC
once	.	14	TRBJ1-5	TRBV18	CASSPGVSNQPQHF	TGTGCCAGCTCACCCGGGGTTAGCAATCAGCCCCAGCATTTT
.	.	16	TRBJ2-7	TRBV4-1	CASSQEEDRKIGEQYF	TGCGCCAGCAGCCAAGAGGAGGACAGAAAGATAGGCGAGCAGTACTTC
.	TRBD1	14	TRBJ2-7	TRBV7-9	CASSSRDRGPEQYF	TGTGCCAGCAGCTCCCGGGACAGGGGGCCCGAGCAGTACTTC
once	TRBD1	15	TRBJ2-1	TRBV10-1	CASSGATGRGYEQFF	TGCGCCAGCAGTGGGGCGACAGGGAGAGGATATGAGCAGTTCTTC
.	TRBD1	13	TRBJ1-1	TRBV7-9	CASSFKGASEAFF	TGTGCCAGCAGCTTTAAGGGGGCTTCTGAAGCTTTCTTT
.	TRBD2	13	TRBJ2-5	TRBV7-9	CASSRGEGKTQYF	TGTGCCAGCAGCCGGGGGGAGGGAAAGACCCAGTACTTC
.	.	12	TRBJ2-7	TRBV5-1	CASSLDNYEQYF	TGCGCCAGCAGCTTGGATAACTACGAGCAGTACTTC
.	.	13	TRBJ1-2	TRBV6-5	CASTRGANYGYTF	TGTGCCAGCACCCGCGGGGCGAACTATGGCTACACCTTC
.	.	18	TRBJ1-2	TRBV10-3	CAINPGGVRGSTNYGYTF	TGTGCCATCAACCCCGGGGGTGTTAGGGGCTCTACCAACTATGGCTACACCTTC
once	.	14	TRBJ2-5	TRBV6-5	CASRTGGYQETQYF	TGTGCCAGTCGCACCGGTGGTTACCAAGAGACCCAGTACTTC
.	.	15	TRBJ2-1	TRBV5-1	CASSLGGLSYNEQFF	TGCGCCAGCAGCTTGGGGGGGCTCTCCTACAATGAGCAGTTCTTC
.	TRBD1	14	TRBJ1-3	TRBV2	CASRQGAGGNTIYF	TGTGCCAGCAGACAGGGGGCGGGAGGAAACACCATATATTTT
.	TRBD2	14	TRBJ2-2	TRBV6-5	CASSYGLAGGELFF	TGTGCCAGCAGTTACGGACTAGCCGGCGGGGAGCTGTTTTTT
.	TRBD2	17	TRBJ2-2	TRBV10-3	CAISGPGGGYNTGELFF	TGTGCCATCAGTGGCCCTGGCGGGGGATATAACACCGGGGAGCTGTTTTTT
.	TRBD1	15	TRBJ1-6	TRBV5-1	CASSLTGGSESPLHF	TGCGCCAGCAGCTTGACAGGGGGATCAGAGTCACCCCTCCACTTT
.	.	13	TRBJ2-5	TRBV18	CASSPPQQETQYF	TGTGCCAGCTCACCACCCCAGCAAGAGACCCAGTACTTC
.	TRBD1	13	TRBJ2-7	TRBV7-2	CASSFDRVYEQYF	TGTGCCAGCAGCTTTGACAGGGTTTACGAGCAGTACTTC
.	TRBD1	15	TRBJ2-7	TRBV27	CASSPDRVSTYEQYF	TGTGCCAGCAGTCCCGACAGGGTTAGCACCTACGAGCAGTACTTC
few	TRBD1	14	TRBJ1-1	TRBV5-1	CASSNDRANTEAFF	TGCGCCAGCAGTAATGACAGGGCGAACACTGAAGCTTTCTTT
once	.	14	TRBJ2-1	TRBV16	CASSQSSYGNEQFF	TGTGCCAGCAGCCAATCGTCATACGGGAATGAGCAGTTCTTC
.	.	15	TRBJ1-3	TRBV3-1/TRBV3-2	CASSQQGNSGNTIYF	TGTGCCAGCAGCCAACAGGGTAACTCTGGAAACACCATATATTTT
.	.	15	TRBJ1-4	TRBV10-3	CAISSGGEGNEKLFF	TGTGCCATCAGTTCCGGGGGGGAAGGTAATGAAAAACTGTTTTTT
.	TRBD2	15	TRBJ2-5	TRBV2	CASSETGTSEETQYF	TGTGCCAGCAGTGAGACCGGGACTAGCGAGGAGACCCAGTACTTC
.	.	13	TRBJ1-1	TRBV7-2	CASREQGNTEAFF	TGTGCCAGCAGGGAACAGGGAAACACTGAAGCTTTCTTT
.	TRBD1	13	TRBJ2-7	TRBV15	CATSPGQQYEQYF	TGTGCCACCAGTCCGGGACAGCAATACGAGCAGTACTTC
.	TRBD1	13	TRBJ2-7	TRBV18	CASSPGQVGEQYF	TGTGCCAGCTCACCGGGACAGGTCGGCGAGCAGTACTTC
.	.	16	TRBJ1-4	TRBV5-1	CASSLQQTGRNEKLFF	TGCGCCAGCAGCTTGCAGCAAACAGGACGTAATGAAAAACTGTTTTTT